One T cell receptor beta chain is described in this entry. These data come from a study of blood T cell repertoires in COVID-19. The CDR3 runs to 13 residues. Germline CDR1 is MGHDK and CDR2 is SYGVNS. The V and J ends lost 7 bases and 6 bases respectively, with 12 bases between them. Original handling: How many nucleated cells were present was estimated from reference gene primer amplification. Produced via immunoSEQ multiplex PCR; TCRdb's table is partial and in-frame only. V and J calls and clone size follow that table, whereas D and trimming were derived from the DNA. The repertoire holds just under 350,000 clones, with about 86% as singletons.

Sequenced: peripheral blood. V is TRBV25-1 and J is TRBJ1-4, with D perhaps matching TRBD1 (6 bases). This TCR was recovered from a man aged 25-45 years with active or convalescent COVID-19. The CDR3 DNA reads TGTGCCAGCACAGGGGCTTTTTATGAAAAACTGTTTTTT. The encoded protein is CASTGAFYEKLFF.